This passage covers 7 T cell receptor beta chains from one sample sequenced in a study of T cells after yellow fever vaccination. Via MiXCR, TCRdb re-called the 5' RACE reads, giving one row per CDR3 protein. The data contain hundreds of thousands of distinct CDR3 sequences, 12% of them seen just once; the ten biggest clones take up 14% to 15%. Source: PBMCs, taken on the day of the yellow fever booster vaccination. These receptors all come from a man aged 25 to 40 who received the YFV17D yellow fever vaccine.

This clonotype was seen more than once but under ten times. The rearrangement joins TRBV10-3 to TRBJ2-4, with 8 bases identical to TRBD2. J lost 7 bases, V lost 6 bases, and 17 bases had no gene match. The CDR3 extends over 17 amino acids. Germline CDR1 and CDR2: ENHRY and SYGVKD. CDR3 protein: CAISQEPNLAGRNIQYF. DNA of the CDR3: TGTGCCATCAGCCAAGAGCCCAATTTAGCGGGAAGGAACATTCAGTACTTC.

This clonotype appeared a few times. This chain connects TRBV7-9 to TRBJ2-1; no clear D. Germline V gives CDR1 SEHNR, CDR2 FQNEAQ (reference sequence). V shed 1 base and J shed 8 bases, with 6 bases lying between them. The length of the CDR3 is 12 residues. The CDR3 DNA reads TGTGCCAGCAGCTTAGAGGGCCATGAGCAGTTCTTC. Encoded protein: CASSLEGHEQFF. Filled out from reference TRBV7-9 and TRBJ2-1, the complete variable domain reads DTGVSQNPRHKITKRGQNVTFRCDPISEHNRLYWYRQTLGQGPEFLTYFQNEAQLEKSRLLSDRFSAERPKGSFSTLEIQRTEQGDSAMYLCASSLEGHEQFFGPGTRLTVL.

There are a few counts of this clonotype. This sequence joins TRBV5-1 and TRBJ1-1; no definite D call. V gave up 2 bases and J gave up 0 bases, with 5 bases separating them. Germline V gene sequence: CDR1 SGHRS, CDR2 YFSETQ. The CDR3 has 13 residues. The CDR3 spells CASSFKLNTEAFF. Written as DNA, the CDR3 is TGCGCCAGCAGCTTTAAGCTGAACACTGAAGCTTTCTTT.

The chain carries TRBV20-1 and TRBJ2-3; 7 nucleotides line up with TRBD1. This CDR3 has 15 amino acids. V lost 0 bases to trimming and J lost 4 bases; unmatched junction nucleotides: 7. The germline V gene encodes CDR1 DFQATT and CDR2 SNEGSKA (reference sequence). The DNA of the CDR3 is TGCAGTGCTAGAGATACAGGGGCAACACCAGATACGCAGTATTTT. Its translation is CSARDTGATPDTQYF.

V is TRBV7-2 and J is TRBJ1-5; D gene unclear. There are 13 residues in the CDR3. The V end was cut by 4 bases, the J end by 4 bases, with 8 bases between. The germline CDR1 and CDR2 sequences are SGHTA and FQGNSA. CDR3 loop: CASSYTENQPQHF. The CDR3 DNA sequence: TGTGCCAGCAGCTACACAGAAAATCAGCCCCAGCATTTT.

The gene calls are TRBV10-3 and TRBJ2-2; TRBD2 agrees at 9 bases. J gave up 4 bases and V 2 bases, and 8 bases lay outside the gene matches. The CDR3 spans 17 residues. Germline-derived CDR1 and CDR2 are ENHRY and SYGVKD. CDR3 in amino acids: CAISEPGLAGVTGELFF. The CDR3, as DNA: TGTGCCATCAGTGAGCCGGGACTAGCTGGCGTCACCGGGGAGCTGTTTTTT.

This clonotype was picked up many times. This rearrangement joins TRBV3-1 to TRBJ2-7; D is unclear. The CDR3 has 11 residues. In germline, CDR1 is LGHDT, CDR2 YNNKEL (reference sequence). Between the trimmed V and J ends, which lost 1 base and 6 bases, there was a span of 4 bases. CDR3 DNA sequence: TGTGCCAGCAGCCAAGGCGGCGAGCAGTACTTC. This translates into CASSQGGEQYF.